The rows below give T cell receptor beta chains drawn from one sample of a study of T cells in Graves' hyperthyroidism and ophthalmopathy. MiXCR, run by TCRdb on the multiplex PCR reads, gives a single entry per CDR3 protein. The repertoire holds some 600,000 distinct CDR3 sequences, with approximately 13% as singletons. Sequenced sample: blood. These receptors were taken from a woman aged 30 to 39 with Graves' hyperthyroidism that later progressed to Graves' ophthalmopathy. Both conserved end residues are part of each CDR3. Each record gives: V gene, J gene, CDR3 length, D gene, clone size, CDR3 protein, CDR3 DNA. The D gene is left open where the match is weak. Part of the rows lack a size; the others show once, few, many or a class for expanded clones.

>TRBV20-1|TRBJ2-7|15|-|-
CSASTPGLSTYEQYF
TGCAGTGCTTCAACCCCAGGACTCTCGACCTACGAGCAGTACTTC
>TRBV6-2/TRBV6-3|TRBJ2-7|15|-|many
CASSYSGTSAYEQYF
TGTGCCAGCAGTTACTCGGGTACTAGTGCCTACGAGCAGTACTTC
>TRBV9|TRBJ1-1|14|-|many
CASSVVGGSAEAFF
TGTGCCAGCAGCGTAGTTGGGGGCTCGGCTGAAGCTTTCTTT
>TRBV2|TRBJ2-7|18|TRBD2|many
CASSEPQPRTSGWYEQYF
TGTGCCAGCAGCGAACCACAGCCGAGGACTAGCGGGTGGTACGAGCAGTACTTC
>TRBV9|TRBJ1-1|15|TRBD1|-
CASSPQDRGNTEAFF
TGTGCCAGCAGCCCTCAGGACAGGGGGAACACTGAAGCTTTCTTT
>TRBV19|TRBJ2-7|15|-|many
CASSIVWQGSYEQYF
TGTGCCAGTAGTATAGTATGGCAGGGATCCTACGAGCAGTACTTC
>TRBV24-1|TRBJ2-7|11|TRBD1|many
CASDRAHEQYF
TGTGCCAGCGACAGGGCGCACGAGCAGTACTTC
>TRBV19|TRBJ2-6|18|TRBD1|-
CASSTAGTGAAGANVLTF
TGTGCCAGTAGTACCGCCGGGACAGGGGCTGCGGGGGCCAACGTCCTGACTTTC
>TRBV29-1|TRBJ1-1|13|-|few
CSVGYGENTEAFF
TGCAGCGTTGGATACGGGGAGAACACTGAAGCTTTCTTT
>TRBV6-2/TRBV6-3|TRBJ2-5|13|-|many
CASSSQVGETQYF
TGTGCCAGCAGCTCTCAGGTGGGCGAGACCCAGTACTTC
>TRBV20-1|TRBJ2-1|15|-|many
CSARARTVGHNEQFF
TGCAGTGCTAGAGCCCGGACTGTGGGGCACAATGAGCAGTTCTTC
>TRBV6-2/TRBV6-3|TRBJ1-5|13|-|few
CASMGQGDQPQHF
TGTGCCAGCATGGGGCAGGGAGATCAGCCCCAGCATTTT
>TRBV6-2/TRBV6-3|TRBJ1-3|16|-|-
CASSRLSPSSGNTIYF
TGTGCCAGCAGTCGCCTATCCCCCAGCTCTGGAAACACCATATATTTT
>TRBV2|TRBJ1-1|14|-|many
CASAADQLGTEAFF
TGTGCCAGCGCCGCAGACCAGTTGGGCACTGAAGCTTTCTTT
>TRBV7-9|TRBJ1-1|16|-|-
CASSLGGPHMNTEAFF
TGTGCCAGCAGCTTGGGGGGACCCCACATGAACACTGAAGCTTTCTTT
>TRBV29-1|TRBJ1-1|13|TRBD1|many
CSADRGQNTEAFF
TGCAGCGCTGACAGGGGCCAGAACACTGAAGCTTTCTTT
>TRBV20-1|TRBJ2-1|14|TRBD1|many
CSAYGTGSHNEQFF
TGCAGTGCATACGGGACAGGGAGCCACAATGAGCAGTTCTTC
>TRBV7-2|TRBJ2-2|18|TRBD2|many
CASSSSIAGGLPTGELFF
TGTGCCAGCAGCTCCAGTATTGCGGGAGGTCTTCCCACCGGGGAGCTGTTTTTT
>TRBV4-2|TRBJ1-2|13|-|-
CASSQTLGGGYTF
TGTGCCAGCAGCCAAACACTGGGCGGCGGCTACACCTTC
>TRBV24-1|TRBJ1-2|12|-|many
CATSGPSYGYTF
TGTGCCACCAGTGGCCCGTCCTATGGCTACACCTTC
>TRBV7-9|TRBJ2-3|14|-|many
CASSLAGSFDTQYF
TGTGCCAGCAGCTTAGCGGGCAGTTTTGATACGCAGTATTTT
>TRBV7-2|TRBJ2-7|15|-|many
CASSLSPRWAYEQYF
TGTGCCAGCAGCTTAAGTCCGCGATGGGCCTACGAGCAGTACTTC
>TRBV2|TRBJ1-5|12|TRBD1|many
CASSYGTGAQHF
TGTGCCAGCAGCTATGGGACAGGGGCCCAGCATTTT
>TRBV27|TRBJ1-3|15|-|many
CASSLSWTSGNTIYF
TGTGCCAGCAGTTTATCGTGGACCTCTGGAAACACCATATATTTT
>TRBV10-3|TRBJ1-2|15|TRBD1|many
CAISDPGTGLYGYTF
TGTGCCATCAGTGATCCCGGGACAGGTCTCTATGGCTACACCTTC
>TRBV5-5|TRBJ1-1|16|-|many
CASSLIGGPFNTEAFF
TGTGCCAGCAGCTTGATTGGGGGGCCCTTCAACACTGAAGCTTTCTTT
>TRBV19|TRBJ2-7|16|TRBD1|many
CASSGRGTGVFYEQYF
TGTGCCAGTTCTGGCCGAGGGACAGGTGTATTCTACGAGCAGTACTTC
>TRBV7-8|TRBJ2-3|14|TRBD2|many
CASSLWGGADTQYF
TGTGCCAGCAGCTTATGGGGGGGAGCAGATACGCAGTATTTT
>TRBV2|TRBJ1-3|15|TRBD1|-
CASRDRELPGNTIYF
TGTGCCAGCAGAGACAGGGAACTCCCTGGAAACACCATATATTTT
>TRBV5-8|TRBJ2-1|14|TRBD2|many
CASSLDRLADEQFF
TGTGCCAGCAGCTTGGACCGACTAGCTGATGAGCAGTTCTTC
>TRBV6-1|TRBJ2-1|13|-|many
CASSAYGVNEQFF
TGTGCCAGCAGTGCTTACGGAGTCAATGAGCAGTTCTTC
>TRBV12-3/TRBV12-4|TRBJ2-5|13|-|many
CASRLTGRETQYF
TGTGCCAGCAGGCTCACAGGGAGGGAGACCCAGTACTTC
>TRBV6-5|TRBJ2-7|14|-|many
CASSYSAEAYEQYF
TGTGCCAGCAGTTACTCAGCAGAGGCCTACGAGCAGTACTTC